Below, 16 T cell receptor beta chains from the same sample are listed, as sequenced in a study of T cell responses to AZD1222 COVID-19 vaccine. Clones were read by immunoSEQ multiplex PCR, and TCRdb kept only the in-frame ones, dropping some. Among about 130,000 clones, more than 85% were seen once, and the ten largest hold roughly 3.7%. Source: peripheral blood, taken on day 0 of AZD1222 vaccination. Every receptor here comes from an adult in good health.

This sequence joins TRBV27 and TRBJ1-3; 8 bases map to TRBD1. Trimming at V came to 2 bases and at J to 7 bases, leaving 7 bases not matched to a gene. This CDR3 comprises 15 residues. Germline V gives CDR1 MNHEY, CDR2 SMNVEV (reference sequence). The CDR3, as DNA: TGTGCCAGCAGTTTACGGCGGGACAGGAGGAACACCATATATTTT. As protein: CASSLRRDRRNTIYF.

The CDR3: CASRIGGTGGYGYTF. The CDR3 DNA follows: TGTGCCAGCAGAATTGGGGGGACAGGGGGCTATGGCTACACCTTC. The chain carries TRBV28 and TRBJ1-2; 11 positions agree with TRBD1. The V gene's germline CDR1 is MDHEN and CDR2 SYDVKM. The V gene end was trimmed by 6 bases and the J gene end by 4 bases; junction bases not matched to a gene: 7. There are 15 residues in the CDR3.

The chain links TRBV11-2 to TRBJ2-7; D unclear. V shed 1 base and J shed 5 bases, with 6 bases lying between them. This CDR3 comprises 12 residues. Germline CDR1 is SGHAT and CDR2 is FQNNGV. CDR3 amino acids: CASSLGAHEQYF. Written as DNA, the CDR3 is TGTGCCAGCAGCTTAGGTGCCCACGAGCAGTACTTC.

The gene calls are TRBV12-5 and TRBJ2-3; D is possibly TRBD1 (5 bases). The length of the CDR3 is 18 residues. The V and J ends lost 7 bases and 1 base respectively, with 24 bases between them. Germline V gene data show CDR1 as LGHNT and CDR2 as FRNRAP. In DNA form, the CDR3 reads TGTGCTAGTGCCATAAACCCCCTCAGGGAAGGGGGCACAGATACGCAGTATTTT. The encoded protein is CASAINPLREGGTDTQYF. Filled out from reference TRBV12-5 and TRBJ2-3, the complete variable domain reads DARVTQTPRHKVTEMGQEVTMRCQPILGHNTVFWYRQTMMQGLELLAYFRNRAPLDDSGMPKDRFSAEMPDATLATLKIQPSEPRDSAVYFCASAINPLREGGTDTQYFGPGTRLTVL.

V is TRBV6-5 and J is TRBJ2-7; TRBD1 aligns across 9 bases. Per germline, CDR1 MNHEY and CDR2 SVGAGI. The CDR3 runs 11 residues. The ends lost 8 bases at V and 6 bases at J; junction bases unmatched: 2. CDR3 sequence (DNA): TGTGCCAGCGAGACAGGGGGCGAGCAGTACTTC. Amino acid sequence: CASETGGEQYF.

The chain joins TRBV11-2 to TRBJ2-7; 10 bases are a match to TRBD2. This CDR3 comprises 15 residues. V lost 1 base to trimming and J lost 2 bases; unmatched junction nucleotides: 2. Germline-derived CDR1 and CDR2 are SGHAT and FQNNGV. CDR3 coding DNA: TGTGCCAGCAGCTTAGGGCTAGCGGGAGCCTACGAGCAGTACTTC. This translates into CASSLGLAGAYEQYF.

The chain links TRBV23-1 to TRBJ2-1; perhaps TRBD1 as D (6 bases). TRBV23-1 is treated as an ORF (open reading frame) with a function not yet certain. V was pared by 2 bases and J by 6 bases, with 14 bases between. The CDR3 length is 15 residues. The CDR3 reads CASSQGRDIGNEQFF. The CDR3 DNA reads TGCGCCAGCAGTCAAGGCCGGGACATCGGCAATGAGCAGTTCTTC.

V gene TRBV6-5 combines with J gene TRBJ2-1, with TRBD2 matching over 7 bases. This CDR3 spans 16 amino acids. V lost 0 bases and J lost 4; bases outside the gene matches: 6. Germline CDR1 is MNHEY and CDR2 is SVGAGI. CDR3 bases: TGTGCCAGCAGTTACTCCTCTAGCGGACGATACAATGAGCAGTTCTTC. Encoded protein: CASSYSSSGRYNEQFF.

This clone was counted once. In DNA form, the CDR3 reads TGTGCCAGCGCCGGATCACCAGGGGGCTACGAGCAGTACTTC. Amino acids: CASAGSPGGYEQYF. This chain uses TRBV27 with TRBJ2-7; 7 bases fit TRBD1. The CDR3 has 14 residues. With 8 bases clipped from V and 3 bases from J, the junction kept 10 bases outside the gene matches. In germline, CDR1 is MNHEY, CDR2 SMNVEV (reference sequence).

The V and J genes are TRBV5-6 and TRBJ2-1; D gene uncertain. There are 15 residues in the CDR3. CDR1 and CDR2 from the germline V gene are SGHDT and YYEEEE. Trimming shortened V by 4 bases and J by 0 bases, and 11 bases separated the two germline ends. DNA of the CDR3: TGTGCCAGCAGCGACCGCCGTCTCTCCTACAATGAGCAGTTCTTC. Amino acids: CASSDRRLSYNEQFF.

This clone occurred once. The CDR3 is CASRLDLASGRESEQFF. The DNA of the CDR3 is TGTGCCAGCAGATTGGATCTGGCTAGCGGGAGGGAGAGTGAGCAGTTCTTC. V usage is TRBV2 and J usage is TRBJ2-1; the match to TRBD2 covers 12 bases. Trimming removed 6 bases from V and 9 bases from J; junction bases left unmatched: 15. CDR1 and CDR2 from the germline V gene are SNHLY and FYNNEI. The CDR3 contains 17 residues.

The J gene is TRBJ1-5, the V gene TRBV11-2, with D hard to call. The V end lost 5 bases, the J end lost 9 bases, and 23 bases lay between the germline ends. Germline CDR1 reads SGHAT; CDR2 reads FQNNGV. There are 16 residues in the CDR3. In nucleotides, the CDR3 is TGTGCCAGCAGCGCCGTTCGGGGAGGTGGGAGATCGCCCCAGCATTTT. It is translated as CASSAVRGGGRSPQHF.

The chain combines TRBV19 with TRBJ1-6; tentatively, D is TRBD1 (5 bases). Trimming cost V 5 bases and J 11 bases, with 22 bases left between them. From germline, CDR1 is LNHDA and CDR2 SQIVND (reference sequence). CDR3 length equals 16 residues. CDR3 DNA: TGTGCCAGTAGTCACCCACAGGATCCTATTGGGCCACCCCTCCACTTT. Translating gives CASSHPQDPIGPPLHF. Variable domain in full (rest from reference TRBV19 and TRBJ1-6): DGGITQSPKYLFRKEGQNVTLSCEQNLNHDAMYWYRQDPGQGLRLIYYSQIVNDFQKGDIAEGYSVSREKKESFPLTVTSAQKNPTAFYLCASSHPQDPIGPPLHFGNGTRLTVT.

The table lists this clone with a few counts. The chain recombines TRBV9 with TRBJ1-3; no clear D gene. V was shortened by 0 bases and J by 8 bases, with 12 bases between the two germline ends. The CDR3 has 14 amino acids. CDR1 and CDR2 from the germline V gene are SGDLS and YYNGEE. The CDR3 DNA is TGTGCCAGCAGCGTAGTACCAGAATCGGACACCATATATTTT. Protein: CASSVVPESDTIYF.

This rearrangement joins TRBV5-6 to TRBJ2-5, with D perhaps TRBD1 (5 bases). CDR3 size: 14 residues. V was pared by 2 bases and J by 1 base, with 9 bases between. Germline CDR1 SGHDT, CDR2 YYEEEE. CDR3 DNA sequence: TGTGCCAGCAGCTTTACGACAGCCCAAGAGACCCAGTACTTC. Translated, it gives CASSFTTAQETQYF. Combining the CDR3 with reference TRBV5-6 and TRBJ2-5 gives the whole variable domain DAGVTQSPTHLIKTRGQQVTLRCSPKSGHDTVSWYQQALGQGPQFIFQYYEEEERQRGNFPDRFSGHQFPNYSSELNVNALLLGDSALYLCASSFTTAQETQYFGPGTRLLVL.

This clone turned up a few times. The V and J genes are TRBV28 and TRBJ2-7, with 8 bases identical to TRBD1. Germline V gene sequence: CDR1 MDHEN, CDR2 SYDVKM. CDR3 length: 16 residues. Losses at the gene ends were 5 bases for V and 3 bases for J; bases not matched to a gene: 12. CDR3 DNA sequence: TGTGCCAGCAGTCCGAGCCCCCAGGGGGCCCTCTACGAGCAGTACTTC. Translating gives CASSPSPQGALYEQYF. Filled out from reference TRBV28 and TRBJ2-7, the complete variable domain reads DVKVTQSSRYLVKRTGEKVFLECVQDMDHENMFWYRQDPGLGLRLIYFSYDVKMKEKGDIPEGYSVSREKKERFSLILESASTNQTSMYLCASSPSPQGALYEQYFGPGTRLTVT.